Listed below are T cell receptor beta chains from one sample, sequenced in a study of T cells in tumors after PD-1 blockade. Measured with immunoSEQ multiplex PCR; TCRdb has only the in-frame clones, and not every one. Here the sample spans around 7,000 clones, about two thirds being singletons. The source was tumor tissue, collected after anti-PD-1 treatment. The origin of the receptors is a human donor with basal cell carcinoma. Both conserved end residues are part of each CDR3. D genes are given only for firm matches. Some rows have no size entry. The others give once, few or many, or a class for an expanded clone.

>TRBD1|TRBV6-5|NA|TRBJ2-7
CASRRGPDRAYEQYF
TGTGCCAGCAGGAGAGGACCGGACAGGGCCTACGAGCAGTACTTC
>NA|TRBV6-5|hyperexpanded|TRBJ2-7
CATRTPNLVPALYF
TGTGCCACCCGCACACCCAATTTGGTACCGGCGCTGTACTTC
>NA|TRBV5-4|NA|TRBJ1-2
CASSLGQVYGYTF
TGTGCCAGCAGCTTGGGGCAGGTCTATGGCTACACCTTC
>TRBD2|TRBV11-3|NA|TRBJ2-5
CASSKGLAGETQYF
TGTGCCAGCAGCAAGGGACTAGCGGGAGAGACCCAGTACTTC
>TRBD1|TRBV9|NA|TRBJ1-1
CASSPPQGVITEAFF
TGTGCCAGCAGCCCACCACAGGGGGTGATCACTGAAGCTTTCTTT
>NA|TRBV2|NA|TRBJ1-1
CASRVEGLNTEAFF
TGTGCCAGCAGGGTCGAGGGCTTGAACACTGAAGCTTTCTTT
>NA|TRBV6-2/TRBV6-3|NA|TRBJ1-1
CASSFQENTEAFF
TGTGCCAGCAGTTTCCAGGAAAACACTGAAGCTTTCTTT
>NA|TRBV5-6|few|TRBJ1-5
CASSLGTTINQPQHF
TGTGCCAGCAGCTTGGGGACAACAATTAATCAGCCCCAGCATTTT
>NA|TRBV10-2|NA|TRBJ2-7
CASSVAQTEQYF
TGCGCCAGCAGTGTGGCACAGACAGAGCAGTACTTC
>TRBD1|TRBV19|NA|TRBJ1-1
CARLSQPGQGPNTEAFF
TGTGCCAGACTAAGCCAACCGGGACAGGGCCCGAACACTGAAGCTTTCTTT
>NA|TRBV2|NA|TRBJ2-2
CASIGTRDAGELFF
TGTGCCAGCATAGGGACCCGGGACGCCGGGGAGCTGTTTTTT
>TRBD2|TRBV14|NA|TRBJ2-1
CASSRPGQPWTSGSSYNEQFF
TGTGCCAGCAGCCGGCCGGGACAGCCCTGGACTAGCGGGAGTTCCTACAATGAGCAGTTCTTC
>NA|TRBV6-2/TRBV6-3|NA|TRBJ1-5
CASSYSNAGPNQPQHF
TGTGCCAGCAGTTACTCGAACGCAGGGCCCAATCAGCCCCAGCATTTT
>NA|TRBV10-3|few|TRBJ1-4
CATRTATNEKLFF
TGTGCCACCCGGACAGCAACTAATGAAAAACTGTTTTTT
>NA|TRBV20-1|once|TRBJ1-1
CSASRNTEAFF
TGCAGTGCTAGTCGGAACACTGAAGCTTTCTTT
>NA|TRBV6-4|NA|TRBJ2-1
CASSDRQSSTHNEQFF
TGTGCCAGCAGTGACCGACAGTCCTCCACACACAATGAGCAGTTCTTC
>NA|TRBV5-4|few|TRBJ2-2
CASNHDLGQFGELFF
TGTGCCAGCAACCACGACTTGGGCCAGTTCGGGGAGCTGTTTTTT
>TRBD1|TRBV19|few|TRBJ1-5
CASVKSGGGRSNQPQHF
TGTGCCTCAGTAAAGTCAGGGGGCGGTAGGAGCAATCAGCCCCAGCATTTT
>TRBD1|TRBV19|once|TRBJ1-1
CASSPSTGGTEAFF
TGTGCCAGTAGTCCCTCAACAGGGGGCACTGAAGCTTTCTTT
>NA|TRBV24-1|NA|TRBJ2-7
CATSDPAGEAPEQYF
TGTGCCACCAGTGATCCGGCTGGCGAGGCCCCGGAGCAGTACTTC
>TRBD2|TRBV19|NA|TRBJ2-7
CASSGTSGRGSAYEQYF
TGTGCCAGTAGTGGGACTAGCGGGAGGGGAAGCGCCTACGAGCAGTACTTC
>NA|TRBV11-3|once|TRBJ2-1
CASSLRGSTNEQFF
TGTGCCAGCAGCTTACGTGGTTCTACCAATGAGCAGTTCTTC
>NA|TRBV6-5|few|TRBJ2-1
CASTQLNEQFF
TGTGCCAGCACCCAACTCAATGAGCAGTTCTTC
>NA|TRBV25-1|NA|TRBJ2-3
CASSELSERYTDTQYF
TGTGCCAGCAGTGAATTGTCGGAGCGTTACACAGATACGCAGTATTTT
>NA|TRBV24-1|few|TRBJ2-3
CATSDPDSSSTDTQYF
TGTGCCACCAGTGACCCCGACAGCTCTAGCACAGATACGCAGTATTTT
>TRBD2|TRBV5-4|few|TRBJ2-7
CASSEGGTSSYEQYF
TGTGCCAGCAGCGAGGGGGGGACTAGTTCTTACGAGCAGTACTTC
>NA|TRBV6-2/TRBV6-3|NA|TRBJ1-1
CASSYSGPQGEAFF
TGTGCCAGCAGTTACTCGGGCCCCCAGGGCGAAGCTTTCTTT
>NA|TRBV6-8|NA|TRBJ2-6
CASSAVRRSTKSGQRPDF
TGTGCCAGCAGTGCGGTAAGACGCTCTACAAAGTCGGGCCAACGTCCTGACTTC
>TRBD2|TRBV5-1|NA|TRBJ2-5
CASSTPGGQETQYF
TGCGCCAGCAGCACCCCCGGGGGGCAAGAGACCCAGTACTTC
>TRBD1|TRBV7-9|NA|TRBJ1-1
CASSLGQGTNTEAFF
TGTGCCAGCAGCTTAGGACAGGGGACGAACACTGAAGCTTTCTTT
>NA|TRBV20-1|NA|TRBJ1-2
CSASSGYGYTF
TGCAGTGCTAGTTCGGGATATGGCTACACCTTC
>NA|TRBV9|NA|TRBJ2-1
CASSVGQSSYNEQFF
TGTGCCAGCAGCGTAGGACAGAGCTCCTACAATGAGCAGTTCTTC
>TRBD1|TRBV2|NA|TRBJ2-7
CASSLQGYEQYF
TGTGCCAGCAGCCTACAGGGGTACGAGCAGTACTTC
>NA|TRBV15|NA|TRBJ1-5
CATSRGKGGAAQPQHF
TGTGCCACCAGCAGAGGAAAGGGGGGGGCCGCTCAGCCCCAGCATTTT
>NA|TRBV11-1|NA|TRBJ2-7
CASSLAGAYEQYF
TGTGCCAGCAGCTTAGCGGGAGCCTACGAGCAGTACTTC
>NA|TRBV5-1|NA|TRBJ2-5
CASSLGGGQETQYF
TGCGCCAGCAGCTTGGGAGGGGGCCAAGAGACCCAGTACTTC
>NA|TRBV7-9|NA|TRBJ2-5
CASSINDRRGETQYF
TGTGCCAGCAGCATTAACGACAGGCGGGGGGAGACCCAGTACTTC
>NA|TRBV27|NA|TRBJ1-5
CASSRGGGRGQPQHF
TGTGCCAGCAGTCGGGGTGGGGGCAGGGGTCAGCCCCAGCATTTT
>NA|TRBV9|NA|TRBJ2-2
CASSRSWADGELFF
TGTGCCAGCAGCCGTAGTTGGGCTGACGGGGAGCTGTTTTTT
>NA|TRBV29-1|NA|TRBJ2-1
CSVEDGPPGDSAFF
TGCAGCGTTGAAGATGGTCCCCCAGGGGATTCGGCGTTCTTC
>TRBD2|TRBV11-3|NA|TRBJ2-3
CASSASGGRSQYF
TGTGCCAGCAGCGCTAGCGGGGGTCGATCGCAGTATTTT
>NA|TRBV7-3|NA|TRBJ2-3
CASSLQGRGWTDTQYF
TGTGCCAGCAGCTTACAGGGGCGGGGGTGGACAGATACGCAGTATTTT
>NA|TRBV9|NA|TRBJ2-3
CASSVAQGPNTDTQYF
TGTGCCAGCAGCGTAGCCCAGGGGCCTAACACAGATACGCAGTATTTT
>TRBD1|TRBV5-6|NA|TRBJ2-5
CASSLVTGPETQYF
TGTGCCAGCAGCTTGGTGACAGGGCCGGAGACCCAGTACTTC
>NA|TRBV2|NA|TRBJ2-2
CASRSLGAGELFF
TGTGCCAGCAGATCACTAGGGGCCGGGGAGCTGTTTTTT
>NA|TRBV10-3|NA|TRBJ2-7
CAISVGTHEQYF
TGTGCCATCAGTGTAGGAACTCACGAGCAGTACTTC
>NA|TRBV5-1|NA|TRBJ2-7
CASSLTGRTLDEQYF
TGCGCCAGCAGCTTGACGGGACGGACCCTTGACGAGCAGTACTTC
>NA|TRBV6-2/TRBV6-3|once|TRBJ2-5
CASSYLSLQETQYF
TGTGCCAGCAGTTACTTGAGCCTCCAAGAGACCCAGTACTTC
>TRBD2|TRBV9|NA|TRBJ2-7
CASSVVTSGRVYEQYF
TGTGCCAGCAGCGTAGTGACTAGCGGGAGAGTCTACGAGCAGTACTTC
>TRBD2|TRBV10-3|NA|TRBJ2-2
CAIEPGTSGRSTGELFF
TGTGCCATCGAGCCCGGGACTAGCGGGAGGTCCACCGGGGAGCTGTTTTTT
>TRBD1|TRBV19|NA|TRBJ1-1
CASSIGTGGLNTEAFF
TGTGCCAGTAGTATCGGGACAGGGGGCTTGAACACTGAAGCTTTCTTT
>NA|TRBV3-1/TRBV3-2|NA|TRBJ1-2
CASSSDITGSLDYGYTF
TGTGCCAGCAGCTCAGATATTACAGGGAGCCTGGACTATGGCTACACCTTC
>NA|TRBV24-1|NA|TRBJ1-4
CATSDLEPKAGVNEKLFF
TGTGCCACCAGTGATTTGGAGCCCAAGGCAGGGGTTAATGAAAAACTGTTTTTT
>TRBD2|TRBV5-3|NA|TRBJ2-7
CARSLGGTSGIYEQYF
TGTGCCAGAAGTTTGGGCGGGACTAGCGGGATCTACGAGCAGTACTTC
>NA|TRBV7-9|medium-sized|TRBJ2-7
CASSYPEGTKGSGYEQYF
TGTGCCAGCAGCTACCCGGAGGGGACAAAAGGATCCGGCTACGAGCAGTACTTC